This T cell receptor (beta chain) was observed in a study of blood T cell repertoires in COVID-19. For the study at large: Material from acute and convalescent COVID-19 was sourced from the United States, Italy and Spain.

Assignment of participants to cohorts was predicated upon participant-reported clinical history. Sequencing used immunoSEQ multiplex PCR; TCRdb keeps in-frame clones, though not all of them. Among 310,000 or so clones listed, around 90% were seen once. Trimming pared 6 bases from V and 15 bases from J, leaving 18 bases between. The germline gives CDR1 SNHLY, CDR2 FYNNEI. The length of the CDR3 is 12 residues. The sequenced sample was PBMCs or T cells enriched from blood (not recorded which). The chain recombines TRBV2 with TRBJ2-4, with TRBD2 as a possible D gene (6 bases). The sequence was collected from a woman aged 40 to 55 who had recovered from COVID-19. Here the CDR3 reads CASSYAGGPWYF. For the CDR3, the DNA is TGTGCCAGCAGCTACGCCGGGGGTCCGTGGTACTTC.